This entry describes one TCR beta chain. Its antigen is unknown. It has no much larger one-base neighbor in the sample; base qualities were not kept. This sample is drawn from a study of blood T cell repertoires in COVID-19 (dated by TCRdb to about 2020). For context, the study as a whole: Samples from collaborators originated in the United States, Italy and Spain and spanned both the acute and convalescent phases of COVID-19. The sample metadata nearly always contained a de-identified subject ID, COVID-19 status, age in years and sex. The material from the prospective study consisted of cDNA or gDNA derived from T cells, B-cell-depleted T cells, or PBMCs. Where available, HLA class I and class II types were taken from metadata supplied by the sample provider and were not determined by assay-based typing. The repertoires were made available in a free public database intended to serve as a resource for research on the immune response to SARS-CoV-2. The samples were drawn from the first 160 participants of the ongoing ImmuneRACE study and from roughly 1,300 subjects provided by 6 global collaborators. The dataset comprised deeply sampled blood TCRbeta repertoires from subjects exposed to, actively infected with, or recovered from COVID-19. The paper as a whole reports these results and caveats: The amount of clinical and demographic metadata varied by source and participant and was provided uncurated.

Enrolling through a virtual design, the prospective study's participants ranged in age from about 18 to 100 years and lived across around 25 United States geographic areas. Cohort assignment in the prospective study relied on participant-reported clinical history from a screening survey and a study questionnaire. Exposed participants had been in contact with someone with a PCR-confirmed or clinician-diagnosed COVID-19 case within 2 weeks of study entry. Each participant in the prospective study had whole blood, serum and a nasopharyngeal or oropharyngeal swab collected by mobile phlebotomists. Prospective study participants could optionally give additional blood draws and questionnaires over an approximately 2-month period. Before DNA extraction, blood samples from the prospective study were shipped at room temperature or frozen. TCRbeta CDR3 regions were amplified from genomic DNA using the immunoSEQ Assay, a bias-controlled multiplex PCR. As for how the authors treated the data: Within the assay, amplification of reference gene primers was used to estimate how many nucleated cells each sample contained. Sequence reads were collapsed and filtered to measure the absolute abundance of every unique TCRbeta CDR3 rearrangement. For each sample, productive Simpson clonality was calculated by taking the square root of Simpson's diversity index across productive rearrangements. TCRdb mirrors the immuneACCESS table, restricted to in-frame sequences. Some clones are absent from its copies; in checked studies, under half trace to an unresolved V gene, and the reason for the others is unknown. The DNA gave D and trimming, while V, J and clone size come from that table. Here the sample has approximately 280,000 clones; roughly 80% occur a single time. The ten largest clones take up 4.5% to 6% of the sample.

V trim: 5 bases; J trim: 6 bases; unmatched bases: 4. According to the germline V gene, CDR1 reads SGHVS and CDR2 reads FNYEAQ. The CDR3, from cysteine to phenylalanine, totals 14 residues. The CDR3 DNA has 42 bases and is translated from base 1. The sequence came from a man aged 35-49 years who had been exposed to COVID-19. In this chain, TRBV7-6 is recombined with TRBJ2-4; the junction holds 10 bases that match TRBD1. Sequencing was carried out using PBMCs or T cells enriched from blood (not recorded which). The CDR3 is CASSPRDRGNIQYF. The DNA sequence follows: TGTGCCAGCAGCCCCCGGGACAGGGGAAACATTCAGTACTTC.